These T cell receptor beta chains were read from a single sample in a study of T cell repertoires in cytomegalovirus infection. TCRdb re-analysed the reads in MiXCR, keeping a single row per CDR3 protein. The table has approximately 350,000 distinct CDR3 sequences, nearly 35% seen once. No antigens are known for them. Sequences were derived from cultured PBMCs, sampled from culture after CMV antigen stimulation. These receptors were taken from a human donor in good health (CMV status not recorded). Some clones in this sample may be carry-over from other donors' samples. Each CDR3 is given with its conserved first and last residue. D genes are given only for firm matches.

D,J,V,CDR3
TRBD1,TRBJ1-1,TRBV20-1,CSARDRGTEAFF
TRBD1,TRBJ2-1,TRBV6-4,CASSAQATGGFYEQFF
.,TRBJ1-1,TRBV7-8,CASSGRAADTEAFF
TRBD2,TRBJ2-7,TRBV6-6,CASTEWFRTSDHEQYF
.,TRBJ1-6,TRBV12-3/TRBV12-4,CASTFGVYNSPLHF
.,TRBJ1-5,TRBV7-2,CASSSGRKDQPQHF
.,TRBJ1-6,TRBV28,CASSPPYSNSPLHF
TRBD2,TRBJ2-1,TRBV6-2/TRBV6-3,CASSHRTSGSYNEQFF
.,TRBJ2-1,TRBV19,CASSAGRSRSYNEQFF
TRBD2,TRBJ2-3,TRBV10-3,CATDSGTSGSGTDTQYF
TRBD1,TRBJ2-7,TRBV6-5,CASSSFRTGRTSYEQYF
.,TRBJ2-5,TRBV29-1,CSVEEGGETQYF
TRBD1,TRBJ1-1,TRBV7-8,CASSPEATGTTEAFF
.,TRBJ1-2,TRBV7-2,CASSPTEIYGYTF
.,TRBJ1-1,TRBV25-1,CASSAGRGGGRGNTEAFF
TRBD1,TRBJ2-7,TRBV27,CASSSGTGFYEQYF